This TCR beta chain was sequenced in a study of T cell responses to AZD1222 COVID-19 vaccine. Study-level findings and limits: Unmutated variant regions reportedly attract nearly half of all spike-specific TCRs.

Sequencing used immunoSEQ multiplex PCR; TCRdb keeps in-frame clones, though not all of them. The sample consists of about 140,000 clones, approximately 89% of them appearing once. Germline CDR1 SGHNT, CDR2 YENEEA. This CDR3 comprises 13 residues. V lost 4 bases, J lost 1 base, and 4 bases lay in between. On this clone itself: The antigen is undetermined.

This clonotype was sampled from an adult in good health. The material sequenced was peripheral blood, taken on day 0 of AZD1222 vaccination. The chain carries TRBV11-3 and TRBJ2-2; D not resolved. The CDR3, as DNA: TGTGCCAGCAGCTCAAGGAACACCGGGGAGCTGTTTTTT. Its translation is CASSSRNTGELFF.